What follows are 19 T cell receptor beta chains derived from one specimen sequenced in a study of cytomegalovirus exposure and HLA in healthy donors. Primers included in the PCR were 60 Vbeta and 13 Jbeta primers. Clones were sequenced by immunoSEQ multiplex PCR, and TCRdb holds only the in-frame ones, with some missing. In the table there are under 200,000 clones, roughly 90% of which are singletons. Sample: PBMCs. The receptors were gathered from a boy between 2 and 10 years old in good health and CMV-seronegative.

The rearrangement links TRBV7-8 to TRBJ2-1; D not certain. The germline V and J ends were trimmed by 5 bases and 5 bases, with 16 bases remaining between them. The CDR3 is 15 amino acids. Germline V gives CDR1 SGHVS, CDR2 FQNEAQ. The CDR3 loop is CASSVRPPFNNEQFF. The CDR3 DNA reads as TGTGCCAGCAGCGTGCGGCCTCCATTCAACAATGAGCAGTTCTTC.

This sequence joins TRBV7-9 and TRBJ1-6; D remains ambiguous. The CDR3 has 16 residues. The germline gives CDR1 SEHNR, CDR2 FQNEAQ (reference sequence). The V gene lost 6 bases and the J gene lost 7 bases, with 19 bases spanning the gap. The CDR3 spells CASSLGSIIENSPLHF. CDR3 in DNA: TGTGCCAGCAGTCTAGGGAGTATTATAGAAAATTCACCCCTCCACTTT.

This chain joins TRBV28 and TRBJ1-1; D is possibly TRBD1 (5 bases). V gave up 1 base and J gave up 2 bases, with 11 bases separating them. Germline V CDR1 and CDR2: MDHEN, SYDVKM. The CDR3 totals 15 residues. CDR3 protein: CASSLSARANTEAFF. The CDR3 DNA sequence: TGTGCCAGCAGTTTATCAGCCAGGGCCAACACTGAAGCTTTCTTT.

The V call is TRBV30, the J call TRBJ2-1, with TRBD1 as a possible D gene (5 bases). The CDR3 is 15 residues long. The V and J ends lost 5 bases and 9 bases respectively, with 23 bases between them. Germline V gene lookup returns CDR1 GTSNPN and CDR2 SVGIG (reference sequence). The CDR3: CAWHRPGREFSEQFF. As DNA, the CDR3 is TGTGCCTGGCACCGACCGGGCAGGGAATTTAGTGAGCAGTTCTTC.

This clone was detected a few times. This chain joins TRBV6-4 and TRBJ2-6, with 7 bases that match TRBD1. This CDR3 is built from 17 residues. Trimming removed 2 bases from V and 4 bases from J; junction bases left unmatched: 8. Germline V gene lookup returns CDR1 MRHNA and CDR2 SNTAGT. CDR3 loop: CASSDGSGGTGANVLTF. The CDR3 bases are TGTGCCAGCAGTGACGGGTCAGGGGGTACGGGGGCCAACGTCCTGACTTTC.

The chain couples TRBV28 to TRBJ1-1, with 9 bases aligning to TRBD1. Germline loops: CDR1 MDHEN, CDR2 SYDVKM. The V gene end was trimmed by 5 bases and the J gene end by 10 bases; junction bases not matched to a gene: 11. The CDR3 is 14 amino acids. CDR3: CASSARSTTGGAFF. The CDR3 bases are TGTGCCAGCAGTGCAAGATCCACGACAGGGGGAGCTTTCTTT.

The chain joins TRBV13 to TRBJ2-1; no reliable D call. Germline V lookup: CDR1 PRHDT, CDR2 FYEKMQ (reference sequence). This CDR3 has 16 amino acids. The V and J ends lost 0 bases and 0 bases respectively, with 9 bases between them. This CDR3 is CASSLGLFSSYNEQFF. The CDR3 region has the DNA TGTGCCAGCAGCTTAGGCCTTTTCTCCTCCTACAATGAGCAGTTCTTC.

J is TRBJ2-7 and V is TRBV5-1; 7 positions match TRBD1. V lost 4 bases to trimming and J lost 12 bases; unmatched junction nucleotides: 10. This CDR3 is built from 12 residues. CDR1 is SGHRS, CDR2 YFSETQ, per germline. DNA of the CDR3: TGCGCCAGCAGCCTGACAGGGCCTGGAGGGTACTTC. Its translation: CASSLTGPGGYF.

The CDR3 is CASSVGPPQGSGNTIYF. CDR3 bases: TGTGCCAGCAGCGTAGGCCCCCCACAGGGGTCTGGAAACACCATATATTTT. This sequence joins TRBV9 and TRBJ1-3; 7 bases are a match to TRBD1. Germline values: CDR1 SGDLS, CDR2 YYNGEE. V lost 0 bases, J lost 1 base, and 7 bases stayed unmatched. This CDR3 contains 17 residues.

The chain is built from TRBV18 and TRBJ2-3, with 10 bases that match TRBD2. The CDR3 spans 16 residues. The V gene end was trimmed by 5 bases and the J gene end by 0 bases; junction bases not matched to a gene: 5. CDR1 KGHSH and CDR2 LQKENI come from the germline V gene. The CDR3 region is CASSATSGDSTDTQYF. CDR3 DNA: TGTGCCAGCTCAGCCACTAGCGGGGACAGCACAGATACGCAGTATTTT.

This sequence joins TRBV5-5 and TRBJ2-1; D might be TRBD1 (6 bases). This CDR3 spans 12 amino acids. In germline, CDR1 is SGHKS, CDR2 YYEKEE (reference sequence). Trimming pared 2 bases from V and 12 bases from J, leaving 12 bases between. In nucleotides, the CDR3 is TGTGCCAGCAGCTTCATTACAGGGTCGCAGTTCTTC. Protein sequence: CASSFITGSQFF.

The genes are TRBV7-9 and TRBJ2-5; tentatively, D is TRBD1 (5 bases). The end of the DNA is better explained by TRBJ2-7, so the J call may be wrong. The germline CDR1 and CDR2 sequences are SEHNR and FQNEAQ (reference sequence). This CDR3 has 15 residues. The DNA for the CDR3 is TGTGCCAGCAGCTTACGCCGGGCAGGGTCGGGCGAGCAGTACTTC. Residues: CASSLRRAGSGEQYF.

CDR3 nucleotide sequence: TGTGCCACCAGCAGAGATTTAGCTAGCGGCTCCTACGAGCAGTACTTC. It is translated as CATSRDLASGSYEQYF. This chain uses TRBV15 with TRBJ2-5; TRBD2 matches 7 bases. The DNA end is more similar to TRBJ2-7, so the J call may be wrong. CDR3 size: 16 residues. Germline V gene lookup returns CDR1 LNHNV and CDR2 YYDKDF (reference sequence).

The chain uses TRBV10-3 and TRBJ2-3; 9 bases are shared with TRBD2. V gave up 6 bases and J gave up 2 bases; unmatched junction bases: 6. In germline, CDR1 is ENHRY, CDR2 SYGVKD. There are 15 residues in the CDR3. The CDR3 bases are TGTGCCATCAGCAGAGCGGGAGGCCTCACAGATACGCAGTATTTT. Protein product: CAISRAGGLTDTQYF.

The rearrangement joins TRBV28 to TRBJ2-1; 9 bases are a match to TRBD2. Germline-derived CDR1 and CDR2 are MDHEN and SYDVKM. The V segment lost 3 bases and the J segment 5 bases; nucleotides outside the gene matches: 14. This CDR3 has 18 amino acids. CDR3 sequence reads: CASSFATSGYVWDNEQFF. As DNA, the CDR3 is TGTGCCAGCAGTTTCGCGACTAGCGGCTACGTGTGGGACAATGAGCAGTTCTTC.

The chain employs TRBV6-5 and TRBJ1-2, with 9 nucleotides matching TRBD1. The V gene end was trimmed by 8 bases and the J gene end by 13 bases; junction bases not matched to a gene: 11. The CDR3 length is 12 residues. Germline values: CDR1 MNHEY, CDR2 SVGAGI. DNA of the CDR3: TGTGCCAGCTTCTCTGGGGACAGGGTGGGCACCTTC. It yields the protein CASFSGDRVGTF.

The V gene is TRBV27, the J gene TRBJ2-3, with 9 bases identical to TRBD2. V was clipped by 10 bases and J by 7 bases; unmatched bases: 12. Germline CDR1 reads MNHEY; CDR2 reads SMNVEV (reference sequence). This CDR3 has 14 amino acids. The CDR3 DNA reads as TGTGCCACCGCGGTAGCGGGAGCGGTATATACGCAGTATTTT. Amino acids: CATAVAGAVYTQYF.

The chain has TRBV28 and TRBJ2-7; the match to TRBD1 covers 12 bases. There are 15 residues in the CDR3. Per the germline V gene, CDR1 is MDHEN and CDR2 is SYDVKM. V shed 6 bases and J 6 bases; nucleotides not matched to a gene: 9. The DNA for the CDR3 is TGTGCCAGCAGCCGGGACAGGGGGCGACTGGCCGAGCAGTACTTC. This codes for CASSRDRGRLAEQYF. Variable domain in full (rest from reference TRBV28 and TRBJ2-7): DVKVTQSSRYLVKRTGEKVFLECVQDMDHENMFWYRQDPGLGLRLIYFSYDVKMKEKGDIPEGYSVSREKKERFSLILESASTNQTSMYLCASSRDRGRLAEQYFGPGTRLTVT.

CDR3 loop: CASSEVWTSGASSYNEQFF. In DNA, the CDR3 is TGTGCCAGCAGCGAAGTCTGGACTAGCGGGGCCAGCTCCTACAATGAGCAGTTCTTC. The rearrangement joins TRBV7-9 to TRBJ2-1; 12 bases are a match to TRBD2. Germline CDR1 reads SEHNR; CDR2 reads FQNEAQ (reference sequence). The CDR3 runs 19 residues. V trimming: 5 bases; J trimming: 0 bases; junction bases outside the gene matches: 11.